This T cell receptor beta chain emerged from a study of cytomegalovirus exposure and HLA in healthy donors. The study sampled nominally healthy donors, though unrecorded immune exposures were likely. Both 60 Vbeta primers and 13 Jbeta primers went into the PCR. The assay was immunoSEQ multiplex PCR, and TCRdb's table has in-frame clones only and misses some. The top ten clones hold 1% to 1.5% of a sample with more than 95,000 clones, around 75% of them seen once. The sequencing input was PBMCs. The clonotype originates from a middle-aged man in good health and CMV-seronegative.

The CDR3 bases are TGTGCCAGCAGCTTAGGCACAACTAACTACAATGAGCAGTTCTTC. Amino acids: CASSLGTTNYNEQFF. The rearrangement uses TRBV11-1 and TRBJ2-1, with D uncertain. This CDR3 is built from 15 residues. V gave up 1 base and J gave up 3 bases, with 10 bases separating them. In germline, CDR1 is SGHAT, CDR2 FQDESV (reference sequence).